This TCR beta chain was sequenced in a study of control samples from healthy donors and cancer patients. V shed 5 bases, J shed 1 base, and the junction held 12 bases outside the gene matches. The CDR3 runs to 17 residues. CDR1 and CDR2 from the germline V gene are SGHTA and FQGNSA. Here immunoSEQ multiplex PCR was the method, and the copy in TCRdb shows in-frame clones only, minus some. The sample includes about 6,700 clones, roughly 80% of them seen just once. This sequence joins TRBV7-2 and TRBJ1-1; 8 bases agree with TRBD1. The specimen sequenced was formalin-fixed, paraffin-embedded tissue. The TCR was taken from a male donor with melanoma. The CDR3 DNA follows: TGTGCCAGCAGCCCAATGCAAGGGACAGGCTGGAACACTGAAGCTTTCTTT. This encodes CASSPMQGTGWNTEAFF.